The source of this T cell receptor (beta chain) is a study of T cells in narcolepsy. Per germline, CDR1 SGHNT and CDR2 YENEEA. This CDR3 comprises 14 residues. V gave up 1 base and J gave up 0 bases, with 5 bases separating them. Concerning this clone: Antigen: not known.

Clones were read by immunoSEQ multiplex PCR, and TCRdb kept only the in-frame ones, dropping some. The table includes about 27,000 clones, about 84% detected once. Study results and caveats: No autoreactive T cell clone sequences appeared in some memory CD4+ repertoires. Autoreactive HCRT-specific and TRIB2-specific clonotypes were marked in same-patient CSF-versus-blood CD4+ comparisons.

The source material was CD45RA- memory CD4+ T cells from PBMCs. The chain carries TRBV11-3 and TRBJ2-3, with D maybe TRBD2 (5 bases). The clonotype was recovered from a human donor with narcolepsy. Here the CDR3 DNA reads TGTGCCAGCAGCTTAGGGACTAGCACAGATACGCAGTATTTT. Amino acid sequence: CASSLGTSTDTQYF.